These 26 T cell receptor beta chains were sequenced from one sample in a study of blood T cell repertoires in COVID-19. Only in-frame clones appear in the TCRdb table, and some are missing; sequencing was by immunoSEQ multiplex PCR. The data show about 220,000 clones, 65% to 90% seen once. Sequenced: peripheral blood. The receptors originated from a man aged 35 to 55 who had recovered from COVID-19.

The chain has TRBV5-4 and TRBJ1-1, with D possibly being TRBD1 (6 bases). Deletions cut 3 bases from V and 2 bases from J, with 14 bases between. Germline lookup yields CDR1 SGHNT and CDR2 YYREEE (reference sequence). The CDR3 is 15 residues long. The CDR3 DNA follows: TGTGCCAGCAGCTGGGCCGGGACAAGAAACACTGAAGCTTTCTTT. It is translated as CASSWAGTRNTEAFF.

This chain connects TRBV29-1 to TRBJ1-4, with a weak D call TRBD1 (6 bases). This CDR3 spans 14 amino acids. The V gene's germline CDR1 is SQVTM and CDR2 ANQGSEA. The V gene lost 7 bases and the J gene lost 0 bases, with 12 bases spanning the gap. The CDR3 loop reads CSARDTATNEKLFF. CDR3 nucleotides: TGCAGCGCAAGGGACACGGCAACTAATGAAAAACTGTTTTTT.

The chain couples TRBV24-1 to TRBJ2-5, with D hard to call. The CDR3 has 15 residues. Germline CDR1 KGHDR, CDR2 SFDVKD. Trimming left V 2 bases short and J 3 bases short, with 12 bases between. Written as DNA, the CDR3 is TGTGCCACCAGTGATTCCCAGGCCGAAAAAGAGACCCAGTACTTC. Protein product: CATSDSQAEKETQYF.

This clone was seen a few times. The chain links TRBV4-1 to TRBJ1-2; 8 bases match TRBD1. The CDR3 length is 13 residues. Unmatched junction bases numbered 1, after V lost 6 bases and J lost 1 base. Germline CDR1 reads MGHRA; CDR2 reads YSYEKL. The CDR3 sequence is CASRGTGNYGYTF. The CDR3 DNA is TGCGCCAGCAGAGGGACAGGTAACTATGGCTACACCTTC.

The chain recombines TRBV7-2 with TRBJ1-3; TRBD1 is a possible D gene (5 bases). Trimming took 5 bases from V and 4 from J, leaving 9 bases between them. This CDR3 has 13 residues. Per germline, CDR1 SGHTA and CDR2 FQGNSA. CDR3 DNA: TGTGCCAGCAGCGGGGCATTCGGAAACACCATATATTTT. Protein sequence: CASSGAFGNTIYF.

This chain links TRBV12-2 with TRBJ2-5; the listed D gene, TRBD2, was not tested against the DNA. TRBV12-2 is labeled a pseudogene. The CDR3 spans 16 residues. The CDR3 reads CASRLEGGGATETQYF. CDR3 coding DNA: TGTGCAAGTCGCTTAGAGGGAGGAGGGGCGACGGAGACCCAGTACTTC.

The chain has TRBV9 and TRBJ1-2, with 10 bases that match TRBD1. V dropped 2 bases and J dropped 13; count of bases not matched to a gene: 11. Per the germline V gene, CDR1 is SGDLS and CDR2 is YYNGEE. The CDR3 sequence is 14 residues long. CDR3 amino acids: CASSVRQGASLLTF. The CDR3 nucleotides read TGTGCCAGCAGCGTTCGACAGGGGGCGAGCCTGCTCACCTTC.

This clone was observed a handful of times. The V call is TRBV2, the J call TRBJ1-3, with D maybe TRBD1 (5 bases). The V and J ends lost 7 bases and 3 bases respectively, with 10 bases between them. CDR3 length equals 13 residues. Germline CDR1 is SNHLY and CDR2 is FYNNEI. CDR3: CASNKDIGNTIYF. DNA for the CDR3: TGTGCCAGCAACAAGGACATTGGAAACACCATATATTTT. The variable domain in full, with the rest retrieved from reference TRBV2 and TRBJ1-3, is EPEVTQTPSHQVTQMGQEVILRCVPISNHLYFYWYRQILGQKVEFLVSFYNNEISEKSEIFDDQFSVERPDGSNFTLKIRSTKLEDSAMYFCASNKDIGNTIYFGEGSWLTVV.

The table lists this clone with many counts. This chain joins TRBV7-2 and TRBJ2-1; tentative D call: TRBD2 (5 bases). This CDR3 spans 17 amino acids. Per germline, CDR1 SGHTA and CDR2 FQGNSA. V gave up 4 bases and J gave up 4 bases, with 20 bases separating them. The CDR3 protein is CASSWATTAEVYNEQFF. The CDR3 DNA reads as TGTGCCAGCAGCTGGGCGACAACAGCGGAGGTTTACAATGAGCAGTTCTTC.

With regard to this clone: This sample includes further DNA sequences coding for the same CDR3. The gene calls are TRBV5-6 and TRBJ2-2, with unresolved D. Germline CDR1 reads SGHDT; CDR2 reads YYEEEE. The CDR3 contains 15 residues. The V gene lost 2 bases and the J gene lost 0 bases, with 8 bases spanning the gap. The CDR3 here is CASSFPGSNTGELFF. CDR3 sequence (DNA): TGTGCCAGCAGCTTCCCGGGTTCGAACACCGGGGAGCTGTTTTTT.

The chain joins TRBV5-5 to TRBJ1-1; 7 bases map to TRBD1. With 5 bases clipped from V and 8 bases from J, the junction kept 6 bases outside the gene matches. The CDR3 has 12 amino acids. Germline V gene lookup returns CDR1 SGHKS and CDR2 YYEKEE (reference sequence). In DNA form, the CDR3 reads TGTGCCAGCAGTTATTGGGACAGAGAAGCTTTCTTT. Translation: CASSYWDREAFF. Full variable domain (outside the CDR3, taken from reference TRBV5-5 and TRBJ1-1): DAGVTQSPTHLIKTRGQQVTLRCSPISGHKSVSWYQQVLGQGPQFIFQYYEKEERGRGNFPDRFSARQFPNYSSELNVNALLLGDSALYLCASSYWDREAFFGQGTRLTVV.

This rearrangement joins TRBV6-5 to TRBJ1-1, with TRBD1 identical over 9 bases. The CDR3 totals 11 residues. V gave up 6 bases and J gave up 10 bases; unmatched junction bases: 3. Germline V CDR1 and CDR2: MNHEY, SVGAGI. The CDR3 is CASRGTGLAFF. In DNA, the CDR3 is TGTGCCAGCAGGGGGACAGGGTTAGCTTTCTTT.

V and J are TRBV25-1 and TRBJ2-7; 8 bases are shared with TRBD2. The CDR3 covers 15 residues. V shed 5 bases and J 3 bases; nucleotides not matched to a gene: 9. CDR1 MGHDK and CDR2 SYGVNS come from the germline V gene. CDR3 amino acids: CASSSPGTSNYEQYF. The CDR3 coding sequence is TGTGCCAGCAGTTCACCCGGGACTAGTAACTACGAGCAGTACTTC.

This clone is a singleton in its sample. The V call is TRBV5-1, the J call TRBJ1-1; TRBD1 matches 10 bases. V trimming: 4 bases; J trimming: 5 bases; junction bases outside the gene matches: 8. The CDR3 is made up of 15 amino acids. In germline, CDR1 is SGHRS, CDR2 YFSETQ. CDR3: CASSVRQGAGTEAFF. The CDR3 DNA follows: TGCGCCAGCAGCGTGAGACAGGGGGCCGGGACTGAAGCTTTCTTT.

V gene TRBV5-1 combines with J gene TRBJ2-2; possibly TRBD2 for D (6 bases). Germline CDR1 reads SGHRS; CDR2 reads YFSETQ. The CDR3 is made up of 14 amino acids. With 1 base removed from V and 6 bases from J, the gap between germline ends came to 10 bases. The CDR3 nucleotides read TGCGCCAGCAGCTTGCTAGGGAGGTCCGGGGAGCTGTTTTTT. As protein: CASSLLGRSGELFF.

The chain recombines TRBV30 with TRBJ2-7, with D unclear. Germline CDR1 reads GTSNPN; CDR2 reads SVGIG (reference sequence). This CDR3 has 13 residues. V lost 0 bases and J lost 2, with 8 bases in between. The CDR3, as DNA: TGTGCCTGGAGTGTGGGCAGGACCTACGAGCAGTACTTC. Translated: CAWSVGRTYEQYF.

V and J are TRBV5-1 and TRBJ2-7, with 11 bases that match TRBD1. Germline lookup yields CDR1 SGHRS and CDR2 YFSETQ. J gave up 4 bases and V 0 bases, and 3 bases lay outside the gene matches. This CDR3 spans 15 amino acids. The CDR3 reads CASSLAGTGGYEQYF. In DNA, the CDR3 is TGCGCCAGCAGCTTGGCCGGGACAGGGGGGTACGAGCAGTACTTC.

The chain has TRBV3-1 (or the pseudogene TRBV3-2) and TRBJ2-5; the D gene is possibly TRBD1 (6 bases). Germline lookup yields CDR1 LGHDT and CDR2 YNNKEL (reference sequence). CDR3 length: 17 amino acids. V lost 3 bases and J lost 3, with 20 bases in between. CDR3 loop: CASSQYFDRPWEETQYF. The CDR3 coding sequence is TGTGCCAGCAGCCAGTACTTCGACAGGCCCTGGGAAGAGACCCAGTACTTC.

This CDR3 is CASSLAQTGELFF. For the CDR3, the DNA is TGTGCCAGCAGCTTAGCTCAGACAGGGGAGCTGTTTTTT. The chain has TRBV7-6 and TRBJ2-2; D not certain. The CDR3 has 13 amino acids. The V end lost 0 bases, the J end lost 8 bases, and 7 bases lay between the germline ends. CDR1 is SGHVS, CDR2 FNYEAQ, per germline.

The J gene is TRBJ2-4, the V gene TRBV11-2; TRBD1 agrees at 8 bases. The CDR3 runs 14 residues. CDR1 and CDR2 from the germline V gene are SGHAT and FQNNGV. The ends lost 6 bases at V and 5 bases at J; junction bases unmatched: 6. The CDR3 region has the DNA TGTGCCAGCAGACCTGGACAGGGACAAAACATTCAGTACTTC. It yields the protein CASRPGQGQNIQYF.

The CDR3 coding sequence is TGTGCCAGCAGTTACTCGAGGAGGGGAGAGACCGGGGAGCTGTTTTTT. Encoded protein: CASSYSRRGETGELFF. The chain has TRBV6-2 or TRBV6-3 and TRBJ2-2; possible D gene TRBD2, 6 bases. V lost 0 bases and J lost 5, with 13 bases in between. The CDR3 runs to 16 residues. The V gene's germline CDR1 is MNHEY and CDR2 SVGEGT.

About this clone: A much larger clone is a single base away; this may be a read error. The chain uses TRBV7-2 and TRBJ1-1; D is perhaps TRBD1 (6 bases). The CDR3 is 13 residues long. CDR1 and CDR2 (germline): SGHTA, FQGNSA. The V end was cut by 2 bases, the J end by 3 bases, with 7 bases between. In nucleotides, the CDR3 is TGTGCCAGCAGCTTACAGGGGTACACTGAAGCTTTCTTT. Translating it yields CASSLQGYTEAFF.

The chain uses TRBV5-6 and TRBJ2-7, with TRBD2 as a possible D gene (5 bases). V lost 0 bases, J lost 5 bases, and 21 bases lay in between. From germline, CDR1 is SGHDT and CDR2 YYEEEE. The CDR3 has 17 residues. The CDR3 DNA is TGTGCCAGCAGCTTGGCCCGAGCTAGCCGACTTAGCCACGAGCAGTACTTC. Protein sequence: CASSLARASRLSHEQYF.

The J gene is TRBJ1-1, the V gene TRBV6-2 or TRBV6-3; no firm D call. The CDR3 is 14 residues long. The V end was cut by 6 bases, the J end by 6 bases, with 17 bases between. Per the germline V gene, CDR1 is MNHEY and CDR2 is SVGEGT. CDR3 residues: CASSETLIEPEAFF. The CDR3 DNA sequence: TGTGCCAGCAGCGAGACTCTTATTGAGCCTGAAGCTTTCTTT.

This chain uses TRBV19 with TRBJ1-2, with D uncertain. Between the trimmed V and J ends, which lost 5 bases and 0 bases, there was a span of 10 bases. The germline CDR1 and CDR2 sequences are LNHDA and SQIVND (reference sequence). There are 14 residues in the CDR3. The CDR3 nucleotides read TGTGCCAGTAGTCCGCCTGTAGCTAACTATGGCTACACCTTC. This gives the protein CASSPPVANYGYTF.

The chain recombines TRBV19 with TRBJ1-4; D is uncertain. Trimming cost V 7 bases and J 2 bases, with 14 bases left between them. The germline V gene encodes CDR1 LNHDA and CDR2 SQIVND (reference sequence). This CDR3 has 15 residues. This chain's CDR3 is CASTMRRGTNEKLFF. CDR3 bases: TGTGCCAGTACTATGAGGCGGGGTACTAATGAAAAACTGTTTTTT.